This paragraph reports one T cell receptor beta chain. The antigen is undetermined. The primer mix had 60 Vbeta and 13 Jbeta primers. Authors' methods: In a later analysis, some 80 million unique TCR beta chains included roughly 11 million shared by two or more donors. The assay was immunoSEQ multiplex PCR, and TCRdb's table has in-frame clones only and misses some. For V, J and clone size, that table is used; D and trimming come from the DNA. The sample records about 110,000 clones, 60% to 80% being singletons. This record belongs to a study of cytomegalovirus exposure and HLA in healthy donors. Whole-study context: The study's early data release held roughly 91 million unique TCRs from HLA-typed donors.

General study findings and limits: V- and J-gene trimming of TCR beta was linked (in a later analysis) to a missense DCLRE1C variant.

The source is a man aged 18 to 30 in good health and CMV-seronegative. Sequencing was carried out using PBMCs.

CDR3 loop: CASADRDNQPQHF. DNA for the CDR3: TGTGCCAGCGCGGACAGGGACAATCAGCCCCAGCATTTT. The genes are TRBV2 and TRBJ1-5; 8 nucleotides line up with TRBD1. This CDR3 is built from 13 residues. After removal of 8 bases from V and 3 bases from J, the junction contained 3 bases not matched to a gene. In germline, CDR1 is SNHLY, CDR2 FYNNEI.